What follows describes a single TCR beta chain. Its antigen remains unknown. The protocol was immunoSEQ multiplex PCR, while the TCRdb copy is restricted to in-frame clones and leaves out a portion. The data hold some 22,000 clones, with less than 75% observed a single time. The CDR3 loop spans 14 amino acids. Trimming removed 3 bases at V and 9 bases at J, with 15 bases between. From germline, CDR1 is SNHLY and CDR2 FYNNEI. Prior to sequencing, the ViraFEST assay stimulated PBMC with viral peptide pools, which expanded the antigen-specific CD4+ T cells. Once cultured for approximately 10 days, the cells underwent separation to obtain CD4+ T cells. Either the mRNA-1273 or the BNT162b2 vaccine was given to participants as two doses. The data were obtained in a study of vaccination effects on CD4 cells after COVID-19.

The rearrangement uses TRBV2 and TRBJ1-3; no firm D call. The sequence was obtained from a human donor who received a COVID-19 vaccine. The sequencing here drew on CD4+ T cells from PBMCs cultured with SARS-CoV-2 spike peptides, taken after COVID-19 vaccination. The CDR3 here is CASSDRTVVGTIYF. CDR3 sequence (DNA): TGTGCCAGCAGTGATCGGACCGTCGTTGGCACCATATATTTT. The full variable domain, completed using reference TRBV2 and TRBJ1-3, is EPEVTQTPSHQVTQMGQEVILRCVPISNHLYFYWYRQILGQKVEFLVSFYNNEISEKSEIFDDQFSVERPDGSNFTLKIRSTKLEDSAMYFCASSDRTVVGTIYFGEGSWLTVV.